This T cell receptor beta chain comes out of a study of blood T cell repertoires in COVID-19. Study information: Sites in the United States, Italy and Spain provided acute and convalescent COVID-19 samples. PBMCs, B-cell-depleted T cells, or T cells provided the cDNA or gDNA that made up the material.

Patients at the Seattle site were enrolled during active infection and followed longitudinally. Profiled with immunoSEQ multiplex PCR; TCRdb holds only in-frame clones, not every one. The data hold 55,000 to 70,000 clones, with approximately 90% observed a single time. Material for sequencing was peripheral blood. The TCR comes from a woman aged 45-65 years with COVID-19, enrolled during active disease.

CDR3 nucleotide sequence: TGTGCCAGCAAGTGGGCGGGAGACTACGAGCAGTACTTC. Amino acid sequence: CASKWAGDYEQYF. The rearrangement uses TRBV11-2 and TRBJ2-7, with TRBD2 matching over 7 bases. V trimming: 7 bases; J trimming: 3 bases; junction bases outside the gene matches: 6. The CDR3 consists of 13 residues. Germline V gene sequence: CDR1 SGHAT, CDR2 FQNNGV.